This T cell receptor (beta chain) was recorded in a study of breast tumors, draining lymph nodes, adjacent tissues. TCRdb recomputed calls from the multiplex PCR reads with MiXCR, one row per CDR3 protein. Seen here are around 9,100 distinct CDR3 sequences, 35% to 55% observed once, and the top ten hold 11% to 15%. The study's findings and limits: Data fit most tumor T cells coming from lymph node, expanding in tumor. Tumor TCR diversity was below lymph nodes but above nontumor tissue.

This clonotype is deemed medium-sized. The antigen remains undetermined. Trimming removed 2 bases from V and 3 bases from J; junction bases left unmatched: 2. The CDR3 length is 13 residues. Germline loops: CDR1 GTSNPN, CDR2 SVGIG (reference sequence). The specimen sequenced was tumor-adjacent breast tissue. V and J are TRBV30 and TRBJ2-3, with 7 positions matching TRBD1. This clonotype originated in a female donor with breast cancer. Some clones in this sample may be carry-over from other donors' samples. The CDR3 DNA is TGTGCCTGGAGTAGGGACAGTACAGATACGCAGTATTTT. Protein sequence: CAWSRDSTDTQYF.